The 5 T cell receptor beta chains below all came from one sample that was sequenced in a study of T cell responses to AZD1222 COVID-19 vaccine. Measured with immunoSEQ multiplex PCR; TCRdb has only the in-frame clones, and not every one. The data contain roughly 110,000 clones, approximately 88% of them singletons. This specimen consisted of peripheral blood, obtained 28 days after the second AZD1222 dose. These receptors were obtained from an adult who received the AZD1222 COVID-19 vaccine.

The V gene is TRBV27, the J gene TRBJ1-1, with TRBD1 as a possible D gene (6 bases). This CDR3 is built from 15 residues. Germline V gives CDR1 MNHEY, CDR2 SMNVEV (reference sequence). V lost 2 bases and J lost 7, with 17 bases in between. CDR3 sequence reads: CASSLNYPGAGEAFF. The DNA of the CDR3 is TGTGCCAGCAGTTTAAATTACCCAGGGGCTGGTGAAGCTTTCTTT.

The V gene is TRBV25-1, the J gene TRBJ2-5; a possible D gene is TRBD2 (5 bases). Germline lookup yields CDR1 MGHDK and CDR2 SYGVNS. The CDR3 runs to 14 residues. V lost 1 base, J lost 5 bases, and 11 bases lay in between. Here the CDR3 reads CASSESASWETQYF. The DNA of the CDR3 is TGTGCCAGCAGTGAATCGGCTAGCTGGGAGACCCAGTACTTC.

This clone has a handful of counts. V gene TRBV5-8 combines with J gene TRBJ2-5; the D gene could be TRBD1 or TRBD2 (5 bases each). V lost 4 bases to trimming and J lost 2 bases, with 15 bases between them. The CDR3 sequence is 15 residues long. Germline loops: CDR1 SGHTS, CDR2 YDEGEE. CDR3 nucleotides: TGTGCCAGCAGCCTGGGGGACGAGATACAAGAGACCCAGTACTTC. It yields the protein CASSLGDEIQETQYF.

The chain links TRBV5-1 to TRBJ2-3, with 8 bases matching TRBD2. Germline-derived CDR1 and CDR2 are SGHRS and YFSETQ. This CDR3 has 14 amino acids. Germline trimming cut 4 bases from V and 4 bases from J; bases unmatched to any gene: 5. CDR3 residues: CASSPGLDSDTQYF. CDR3 DNA sequence: TGCGCCAGCAGCCCGGGACTAGACTCAGATACGCAGTATTTT. Full variable domain (remainder filled in from reference TRBV5-1 and TRBJ2-3): KAGVTQTPRYLIKTRGQQVTLSCSPISGHRSVSWYQQTPGQGLQFLFEYFSETQRNKGNFPGRFSGRQFSNSRSEMNVSTLELGDSALYLCASSPGLDSDTQYFGPGTRLTVL.

In its sample, this clone was seen a few times. The chain recombines TRBV7-2 with TRBJ2-1; no firm D call. V was cut by 5 bases and J by 15 bases, with 17 bases left in between. The CDR3 is made up of 12 amino acids. Germline CDR1 and CDR2: SGHTA and FQGNSA. CDR3 sequence: CASSTLGAAPFF. CDR3 coding DNA: TGTGCCAGCAGCACGTTAGGCGCAGCCCCGTTCTTC.